The clone carrying this TCR beta chain was found a few times. What it binds is unknown. This sample is part of a study of blood T cells in healthy people across ages. Overall study: About one barcoded beta molecule per two T cells came from capture by template switching.

They isolated at least 6.5 million PBMCs from each sample. It was with a sample-barcoded 5' primer and a J-beta primer mix that a second PCR of about 6 to 12 cycles was run. The template-switch adaptor, which had 12 random nucleotides, put a tag on each cDNA molecule. TCRdb recomputed calls from the 5' RACE reads with MiXCR, one row per CDR3 protein. This table has approximately 880,000 distinct CDR3 sequences, roughly 43% appearing once. Study results and limitations: Significant beta diversity loss was already apparent by age approximately 37, declining roughly linearly.

CDR1 LNHNV and CDR2 YYDKDF come from the germline V gene (reference sequence). V shed 0 bases and J 1 base; nucleotides not matched to a gene: 3. This CDR3 has 17 residues. The specimen was blood. The chain combines TRBV15 with TRBJ2-1; 10 positions match TRBD2. The TCR sequence derives from a man younger than 40 in good health. The CDR3 protein is CATSRDPSGGSYNEQFF. CDR3 DNA: TGTGCCACCAGCAGAGATCCTAGCGGGGGTTCCTACAATGAGCAGTTCTTC.